This entry concerns a single T cell receptor (beta chain). Its antigen is still unknown. The data were produced by immunoSEQ multiplex PCR, yet TCRdb's version contains in-frame clones alone and is incomplete. The sample has fewer than 100,000 clones, 83% seen once. This specimen belongs to a study of CD4 T cell repertoires in COVID-19. Study observations and caveats: Two or all three memory subsets shared several highly expanded SARS-CoV-2-reactive clonotypes. Some SARS-CoV-2 clonotypes, between about 6.5 and 25%, recurred in SARS-CoV and/or HKU1 cultures.

Samples came from patients recovered from mild-to-severe COVID-19. Sequencing was done directly on freshly isolated, uncultured memory T cells. The origin of this receptor is a human donor who had COVID-19. Sequenced material: CD4+ T cells from peripheral blood, taken after recovery from COVID-19.

This CDR3 is CASRNRGQETQYF. The CDR3 region has the DNA TGTGCCAGCAGAAACAGGGGGCAAGAGACCCAGTACTTC. V usage is TRBV11-2 and J usage is TRBJ2-5; TRBD1 matches 8 bases. This CDR3 is built from 13 residues. Germline CDR1 reads SGHAT; CDR2 reads FQNNGV. J gave up 2 bases and V 6 bases, and 2 bases lay outside the gene matches.